This note documents a single T cell receptor beta chain sequence. Its matching antigen is unknown. The sample belongs to a study of cytomegalovirus exposure and HLA in healthy donors. Researchers ran the PCR with 60 Vbeta and 13 Jbeta primers. The protocol was immunoSEQ multiplex PCR, while the TCRdb copy is restricted to in-frame clones and leaves out a portion. Of under 200,000 clones in the sample, around 84% were seen once. Study results and limitations: Later, an analysis found that common viral pathogens appeared to be linked with several of the most significant clusters.

The receptor was isolated from a male donor in good health and CMV-seropositive. The source material was PBMCs.

The CDR3 sequence: CASGQGYNSPLHF. DNA for the CDR3: TGTGCCAGCGGACAGGGTTATAATTCACCCCTCCACTTT. V usage is TRBV19 and J usage is TRBJ1-6; 8 nucleotides agree with TRBD1. The CDR3 totals 13 residues. The J segment lost 4 bases and the V segment lost 9 bases, leaving 2 bases of the junction unmatched. Germline assignment: CDR1 LNHDA and CDR2 SQIVND (reference sequence). Filled out from reference TRBV19 and TRBJ1-6, the complete variable domain reads DGGITQSPKYLFRKEGQNVTLSCEQNLNHDAMYWYRQDPGQGLRLIYYSQIVNDFQKGDIAEGYSVSREKKESFPLTVTSAQKNPTAFYLCASGQGYNSPLHFGNGTRLTVT.